These 15 T cell receptor beta chains share one sample of origin, sequenced in a study of somatic mutations in cytotoxic T cells in rheumatoid arthritis. Assay: immunoSEQ multiplex PCR; the TCRdb copy retains only in-frame clones and omits some. The table shows 8,000 or so clones, with under 80% occurring only once. Sequencing used CD8+ T cells sorted from blood. Receptors were obtained from an adult with rheumatoid arthritis.

The CDR3 loop is CASSSGPNTEAFF. The CDR3 DNA reads as TGTGCCAGCAGCTCCGGTCCCAACACTGAAGCTTTCTTT. The V gene is TRBV5-8, the J gene TRBJ1-1; no firm D call. This CDR3 comprises 13 residues. V was trimmed by 3 bases and J by 2 bases, leaving 8 bases between them. Germline V gene data show CDR1 as SGHTS and CDR2 as YDEGEE.

In this sample, this clone turned up once. The genes are TRBV6-6 and TRBJ2-7, with 11 bases matching TRBD1. Germline V gene data show CDR1 as MNHNY and CDR2 as SVGAGI (reference sequence). Germline trimming cut 4 bases from V and 2 bases from J; bases unmatched to any gene: 4. This CDR3 has 15 amino acids. The CDR3 DNA sequence: TGTGCCAGCAGTTTACCGGGACAGGGGGCCTACGAGCAGTACTTC. This encodes CASSLPGQGAYEQYF.

The chain employs TRBV30 and TRBJ1-5; D is unresolved. Germline CDR1 is GTSNPN and CDR2 is SVGIG (reference sequence). The CDR3 is made up of 11 amino acids. Trimming pared 5 bases from V and 3 bases from J, leaving 5 bases between. CDR3 protein: CAWGFNQPQHF. The CDR3 DNA follows: TGTGCCTGGGGATTCAATCAGCCCCAGCATTTT.

This clone appeared a few times. V usage is TRBV5-4 and J usage is TRBJ2-1, with 7 nucleotides matching TRBD2. The CDR3 consists of 16 residues. V gave up 4 bases and J gave up 4 bases; unmatched junction bases: 11. CDR1 SGHNT and CDR2 YYREEE come from the germline V gene (reference sequence). CDR3 nucleotide sequence: TGTGCCAGCAGCCCGGGGTCCGGACTAGGATACAATGAGCAGTTCTTC. This translates into CASSPGSGLGYNEQFF. The variable domain in full, with the rest retrieved from reference TRBV5-4 and TRBJ2-1, is ETGVTQSPTHLIKTRGQQVTLRCSSQSGHNTVSWYQQALGQGPQFIFQYYREEENGRGNFPPRFSGLQFPNYSSELNVNALELDDSALYLCASSPGSGLGYNEQFFGPGTRLTVL.

V usage is TRBV27 and J usage is TRBJ2-3; D may be TRBD2 (5 bases). Trimming took off 1 base at V and 2 bases at J, with 10 bases between the two ends. The CDR3 is made up of 15 amino acids. Germline CDR1 reads MNHEY; CDR2 reads SMNVEV (reference sequence). The DNA for the CDR3 is TGTGCCAGCAGTTTATTCGGGGTTCACACAGATACGCAGTATTTT. This codes for CASSLFGVHTDTQYF.

The V gene is TRBV7-6, the J gene TRBJ2-2; TRBD1 aligns across 10 bases. V lost 4 bases, J lost 6 bases, and 8 bases stayed unmatched. Germline V gene lookup returns CDR1 SGHVS and CDR2 FNYEAQ. The CDR3 totals 16 residues. The CDR3: CASSSGTGVRSGELFF. The CDR3 DNA follows: TGTGCCAGCAGCTCAGGGACAGGGGTTAGGTCCGGGGAGCTGTTTTTT.

V is TRBV29-1 and J is TRBJ1-3; the match to TRBD1 covers 9 bases. The CDR3 loop spans 15 amino acids. The V gene end was trimmed by 4 bases and the J gene end by 4 bases; junction bases not matched to a gene: 8. Germline V gives CDR1 SQVTM, CDR2 ANQGSEA. The CDR3 nucleotides read TGCAGCGTTGTGGGACAGGGAGTTTCGGGAAACACCATATATTTT. Translation gives CSVVGQGVSGNTIYF.

V gene TRBV27 combines with J gene TRBJ1-2; D gene uncertain. V lost 0 bases, J lost 6 bases, and 11 bases lay in between. CDR1 and CDR2 (germline): MNHEY, SMNVEV (reference sequence). There are 14 residues in the CDR3. The CDR3 coding sequence is TGTGCCAGCAGTTTATCGGCCCGGTCCCATGGCTACACCTTC. Its protein product is CASSLSARSHGYTF.

This clone appeared a few times. V usage is TRBV5-6 and J usage is TRBJ1-5; tentatively, D is TRBD1 (6 bases). CDR3 length: 17 amino acids. CDR1 is SGHDT and CDR2 is YYEEEE in the germline V gene. V lost 0 bases and J lost 4, with 17 bases in between. The CDR3 loop reads CASSLAGGRPYNQPQHF. In nucleotides, the CDR3 is TGTGCCAGCAGCTTGGCCGGGGGGCGGCCCTATAATCAGCCCCAGCATTTT.

This sequence joins TRBV9 and TRBJ2-1, with D perhaps matching TRBD2 (5 bases). This CDR3 is 13 amino acids long. Trimming removed 3 bases at V and 6 bases at J, with 10 bases between. Germline loops: CDR1 SGDLS, CDR2 YYNGEE. The CDR3 is CASSARTGNEQFF. The CDR3 DNA reads TGTGCCAGCAGCGCCCGGACTGGCAATGAGCAGTTCTTC.

CDR3 residues: CASSHTGGRSFEAFF. The CDR3 nucleotides are TGTGCCAGCAGTCATACAGGGGGGAGGAGCTTTGAAGCTTTCTTT. The chain is built from TRBV4-2 and TRBJ1-1; 8 bases are shared with TRBD1. Germline lookup yields CDR1 LGHNA and CDR2 YNFKEQ. The J segment lost 7 bases and the V segment lost 6 bases, leaving 13 bases of the junction unmatched. This CDR3 region has 15 residues.

The chain joins TRBV6-1 to TRBJ1-2, with D unresolved. From germline, CDR1 is MNHNS and CDR2 SASEGT. V was clipped by 4 bases and J by 6 bases, with 9 bases between them. CDR3 length: 12 residues. The DNA for the CDR3 is TGTGCCAGCAGTGGCCCTCCGAATGGCTACACCTTC. Its translation: CASSGPPNGYTF.

This rearrangement joins TRBV6-5 to TRBJ2-2, with D unresolved. The germline gives CDR1 MNHEY, CDR2 SVGAGI. V was trimmed by 8 bases and J by 5 bases, leaving 15 bases between them. The CDR3 is 14 amino acids. CDR3: CASGLLRRTGELFF. The CDR3 nucleotides are TGTGCCAGCGGCTTGTTAAGGCGTACCGGGGAGCTGTTTTTT.

In this sample, this clone turned up a few times. The rearrangement uses TRBV4-1 and TRBJ2-1; possible D gene TRBD2, 6 bases. Per germline, CDR1 MGHRA and CDR2 YSYEKL. This CDR3 is 14 amino acids long. V lost 4 bases to trimming and J lost 7 bases, with 14 bases between them. CDR3 in DNA: TGCGCCAGCAGCCCGCGGGATATAACGAATGAGCAGTTCTTC. Encoded protein: CASSPRDITNEQFF.

The rearrangement joins TRBV27 to TRBJ2-7; TRBD2 matches at 7 bases. CDR1 and CDR2 (germline): MNHEY, SMNVEV (reference sequence). This CDR3 region has 16 residues. V shed 4 bases, J shed 0 bases, and the junction held 9 bases outside the gene matches. CDR3 nucleotide sequence: TGTGCCAGCAGTTCATTATGGGAGGGCCGCTCCTACGAGCAGTACTTC. Protein sequence: CASSSLWEGRSYEQYF.